These T cell receptor beta chains were read from a single sample in a study of blood T cell repertoires in COVID-19. Profiling relied on immunoSEQ multiplex PCR, and the TCRdb table lists in-frame clones only, not all of them. The table lists approximately 140,000 clones, about 85% of them singletons. Material for sequencing was peripheral blood. These receptors came from a human donor in a cohort sampled during active COVID-19. CDR3s include the opening cysteine and the closing phenylalanine or tryptophan. The order of the fields is D gene, CDR3 length, clone size, J gene, V gene, CDR3 protein, CDR3 DNA. D genes are given only for firm matches. Expanded clones are given a class, and other clones once, few, many or no size at all.

>TRBD1|16|once|TRBJ1-1|TRBV4-1
CASSRGQGTKNTEAFF
TGCGCCAGCAGCCGAGGACAGGGGACTAAGAACACTGAAGCTTTCTTT
>.|14|.|TRBJ2-7|TRBV28
CASSLETGTYEQYF
TGTGCCAGCAGTTTAGAAACAGGGACCTACGAGCAGTACTTC
>.|12|once|TRBJ2-1|TRBV7-3
CASSLTSNEQFF
TGTGCCAGCAGTCTTACTAGCAATGAGCAGTTCTTC
>.|15|.|TRBJ2-2|TRBV5-1
CASSLDRQGLGELFF
TGCGCCAGCAGCTTGGACCGACAGGGACTCGGGGAGCTGTTTTTT
>TRBD2|15|.|TRBJ2-2|TRBV9
CASSPRGANTGELFF
TGTGCCAGCAGCCCCCGGGGGGCGAACACCGGGGAGCTGTTTTTT
>TRBD2|15|once|TRBJ2-3|TRBV9
CASSPWTSGSDTQYF
TGTGCCAGCAGCCCCTGGACTAGCGGGAGTGATACGCAGTATTTT
>TRBD2|19|.|TRBJ2-5|TRBV10-1
CASSTSPGGSDPRRETQYF
TGCGCCAGCAGTACCAGTCCCGGGGGGTCAGACCCCCGCCGAGAGACCCAGTACTTC
>.|14|.|TRBJ1-5|TRBV5-8
CASSQGHTNQPQHF
TGTGCCAGCAGCCAAGGACACACCAATCAGCCCCAGCATTTT
>TRBD1|16|.|TRBJ1-4|TRBV4-1
CASSLSPGTGDEKLFF
TGCGCCAGCAGCCTCTCCCCGGGGACAGGGGATGAAAAACTGTTTTTT
>TRBD1|14|.|TRBJ1-1|TRBV6-4
CASRLDRTNTEAFF
TGTGCCAGCAGGCTGGACAGGACGAACACTGAAGCTTTCTTT
>.|14|.|TRBJ1-6|TRBV28
CASSSDSRKSPLHF
TGTGCCAGCAGCTCGGACAGTAGGAAATCACCCCTCCACTTT
>TRBD2|16|.|TRBJ2-5|TRBV3-1/TRBV3-2
CASSLRTSGPQETQYF
TGTGCCAGCAGCCTGCGGACTAGCGGGCCCCAAGAGACCCAGTACTTC
>.|14|once|TRBJ1-4|TRBV2
CASIKRQEVEKLFF
TGTGCCAGCATTAAAAGACAGGAGGTTGAAAAACTGTTTTTT
>TRBD1|16|.|TRBJ1-1|TRBV30
CALTGDFTHSNTEAFF
TGTGCCTTGACAGGGGACTTCACGCATTCGAACACTGAAGCTTTCTTT
>.|14|.|TRBJ2-5|TRBV7-7
CASSLLGVEETQYF
TGTGCTAGCAGCCTCTTAGGGGTGGAAGAGACCCAGTACTTC
>TRBD2|14|.|TRBJ2-7|TRBV19
CASSIVGTSGEQYF
TGTGCCAGTAGTATAGTCGGGACTAGCGGCGAGCAGTACTTC
>TRBD2|15|.|TRBJ2-7|TRBV5-4
CASSPARGVSYEQYF
TGTGCCAGCAGCCCCGCGCGGGGGGTCTCCTACGAGCAGTACTTC
>TRBD2|20|.|TRBJ2-2|TRBV19
CASSTQFFSGRKTNTGELFF
TGTGCCAGTAGTACCCAGTTTTTTAGCGGGAGGAAAACGAACACCGGGGAGCTGTTTTTT
>TRBD1|14|.|TRBJ2-7|TRBV27
CASSYNRGAYEQYF
TGTGCCAGCAGTTACAACAGGGGAGCCTACGAGCAGTACTTC
>TRBD1|15|.|TRBJ1-5|TRBV19
CASSTGQGLGQPQHF
TGTGCCAGTAGTACGGGACAGGGGTTGGGTCAGCCCCAGCATTTT
>.|14|.|TRBJ1-4|TRBV5-1
CASSFTATNEKLFF
TGCGCCAGCAGCTTTACAGCCACTAATGAAAAACTGTTTTTT
>TRBD2|16|.|TRBJ2-2|TRBV27
CASSYAGTSNTGELFF
TGTGCCAGCAGTTACGCCGGGACTAGTAACACCGGGGAGCTGTTTTTT
>TRBD2|14|few|TRBJ2-1|TRBV7-9
CASTLAGPSDEQFF
TGTGCCAGCACCCTAGCGGGACCGAGTGATGAGCAGTTCTTC
>.|16|.|TRBJ2-5|TRBV2
CASSGSEPAPIETQYF
TGTGCCAGCAGTGGTTCGGAGCCGGCCCCTATAGAGACCCAGTACTTC
>TRBD1|14|.|TRBJ2-7|TRBV11-3
CASSRQGAEHEQYF
TGTGCCAGCAGTAGACAGGGGGCTGAACACGAGCAGTACTTC
>.|14|.|TRBJ1-6|TRBV28
CASKTGRSDSPLHF
TGTGCCAGCAAAACAGGCAGGAGTGATTCACCCCTCCACTTT
>.|16|.|TRBJ1-2|TRBV29-1
CSVEDGYGSLDYGYTF
TGCAGCGTTGAAGACGGTTACGGGAGCCTTGACTATGGCTACACCTTC
>TRBD1|15|.|TRBJ2-7|TRBV28
CASSSQGTGAYEQYF
TGTGCCAGCAGTTCACAAGGGACAGGGGCCTACGAGCAGTACTTC
>TRBD2|16|.|TRBJ2-2|TRBV5-1
CASSQPGLGVTGELFF
TGCGCCAGCAGCCAACCGGGACTAGGGGTCACCGGGGAGCTGTTTTTT
>TRBD2|17|.|TRBJ2-5|TRBV4-2
CASSQGTSGRAPETQYF
TGTGCCAGCAGCCAAGGTACTAGCGGGAGGGCCCCAGAGACCCAGTACTTC
>TRBD1|13|.|TRBJ2-5|TRBV7-7
CASSRQGGETQYF
TGTGCTAGCAGTCGACAGGGGGGAGAGACCCAGTACTTC
>TRBD1|12|.|TRBJ1-2|TRBV29-1
CSVFRQGYGYTF
TGCAGCGTCTTCCGACAGGGTTATGGCTACACCTTC
>.|12|.|TRBJ2-1|TRBV29-1
CSVEVQGNEQFF
TGCAGCGTTGAAGTACAGGGCAATGAGCAGTTCTTC
>TRBD1|13|.|TRBJ2-5|TRBV18
CASSPGQQETQYF
TGTGCCAGCTCACCGGGACAGCAAGAGACCCAGTACTTC
>TRBD1|16|.|TRBJ1-2|TRBV7-3
CASSSGSLSRGIGYTF
TGTGCCAGCAGCTCCGGGTCCCTCAGCAGGGGGATTGGCTACACCTTC
>.|12|.|TRBJ1-1|TRBV7-3
CASSTGGTEAFF
TGTGCCAGCAGTACCGGGGGGACTGAAGCTTTCTTT
>.|13|.|TRBJ1-5|TRBV6-6
CASTGHSNQPQHF
TGTGCCAGCACCGGACACAGCAATCAGCCCCAGCATTTT
>TRBD1|13|.|TRBJ1-2|TRBV18
CASQLTGGSGYTF
TGTGCCAGCCAACTCACAGGGGGCTCGGGCTACACCTTC